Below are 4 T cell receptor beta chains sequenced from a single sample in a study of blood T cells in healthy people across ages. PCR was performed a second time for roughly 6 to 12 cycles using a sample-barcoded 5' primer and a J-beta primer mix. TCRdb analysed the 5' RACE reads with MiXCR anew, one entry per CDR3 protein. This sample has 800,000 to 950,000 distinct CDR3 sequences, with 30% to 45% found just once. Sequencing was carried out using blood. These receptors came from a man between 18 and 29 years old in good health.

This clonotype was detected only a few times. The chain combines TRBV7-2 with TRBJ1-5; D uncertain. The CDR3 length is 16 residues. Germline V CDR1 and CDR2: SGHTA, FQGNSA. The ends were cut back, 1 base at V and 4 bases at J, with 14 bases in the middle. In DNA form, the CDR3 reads TGTGCCAGCAGCTTAGTCTTTGGGGTGGCGAATCAGCCCCAGCATTTT. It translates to CASSLVFGVANQPQHF.

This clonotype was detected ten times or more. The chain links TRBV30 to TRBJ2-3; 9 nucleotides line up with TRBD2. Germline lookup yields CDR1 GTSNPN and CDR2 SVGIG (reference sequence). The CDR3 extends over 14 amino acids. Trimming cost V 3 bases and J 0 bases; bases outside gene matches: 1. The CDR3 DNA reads TGTGCCTGGAGGCTAGCGGGAAGCACAGATACGCAGTATTTT. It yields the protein CAWRLAGSTDTQYF.

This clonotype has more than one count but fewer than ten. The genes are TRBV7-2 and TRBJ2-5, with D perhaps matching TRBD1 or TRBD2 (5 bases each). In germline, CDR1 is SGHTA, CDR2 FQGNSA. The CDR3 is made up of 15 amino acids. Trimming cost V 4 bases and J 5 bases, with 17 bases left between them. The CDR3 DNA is TGTGCCAGCAGCTACCATTGGCCTGAGGGGGAGACCCAGTACTTC. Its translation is CASSYHWPEGETQYF.

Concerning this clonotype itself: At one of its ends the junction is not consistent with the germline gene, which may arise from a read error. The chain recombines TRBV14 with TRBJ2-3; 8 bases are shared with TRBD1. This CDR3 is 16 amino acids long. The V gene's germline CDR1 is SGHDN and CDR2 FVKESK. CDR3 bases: TGTGCCAGTAGCTACCAGGACAGGGTGAGGACAGGTACGCAGTATTTT. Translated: CASSYQDRVRTGTQYF.